One T cell receptor beta chain is described in this entry. The authors amplified TCR beta CDR3 regions from RNA transcripts. An initial RT-PCR round employing HTBI primers preceded a second-round multiplex PCR. MiXCR, applied by TCRdb to the multiplex PCR reads, yields one record per CDR3 protein. The repertoire holds 500,000 to 800,000 distinct CDR3 sequences, just over 40% seen once, with around 3.3% in the top ten. The record originates from a study of Graves' ophthalmopathy and Graves' hyperthyroidism. Additional autoimmune diseases, uncontrolled infections, pregnancy or lactation disqualified patients. The receptor comes from an adult man with Graves' ophthalmopathy. The sequencing input was peripheral blood.

The CDR3 reads CASTAGRSNSPLHF. CDR3 in DNA: TGTGCCAGCACCGCCGGGAGATCTAATTCACCCCTCCACTTT. The chain links TRBV6-1 to TRBJ1-6; no clear D gene. Deletions cut 7 bases from V and 6 bases from J, with 13 bases between. This CDR3 has 14 residues. CDR1 is MNHNS, CDR2 SASEGT, per germline.